This T cell receptor beta chain originates from a study of shared clonotypes between healthy human individuals. Negatively enriched CD4+ T cells were divided by CD45RA into naive and memory. This clone is a singleton in its sample. The antigen is undetermined. The CDR3 sequence is 15 residues long. The germline gives CDR1 SNHLY, CDR2 FYNNEI. The J segment lost 5 bases and the V segment lost 6 bases, leaving 7 bases of the junction unmatched. Data came from immunoSEQ multiplex PCR; TCRdb stores just in-frame clones and leaves some out. The profile shows roughly 1 million clones, about three quarters of them singletons. Study outcomes and limitations: Only blood underwent sampling, and tissue repertoires likely differ. Generation of non-shared clonotypes was less probable than generation of clonotypes shared by all four donors. Generally, naive subsets came out with larger estimated richness than memory subsets.

The chain employs TRBV2 and TRBJ2-7; TRBD2 aligns across 13 bases. The sample taken for sequencing was memory CD4+ T cells sorted from blood. Subset meaning: CD45RA-negative fraction. This receptor was obtained from a man between 18 and 35 years old in good health. In DNA, the CDR3 is TGTGCCAGCAGCGTACTAGCGGGGGGGCCTAACGAGCAGTACTTC. Protein: CASSVLAGGPNEQYF.